This T cell receptor beta chain was found in a study of cytomegalovirus exposure and HLA in healthy donors. This clone was detected a few times. At collection, donors were nominally healthy, but unrecorded immune exposures were probable. The CDR3 is 12 amino acids. The ends were cut back, 10 bases at V and 6 bases at J, with 12 bases in the middle. From germline, CDR1 is MNHNS and CDR2 SASEGT. Use of 60 Vbeta and 13 Jbeta primers characterized the PCR. Libraries were prepared by immunoSEQ multiplex PCR; TCRdb keeps only in-frame clonotypes and omits some of them. The sample carries under 150,000 clones, about four fifths recorded once.

This clonotype originated in a male donor in good health and CMV-seronegative. V is TRBV6-1 and J is TRBJ1-4, with D possibly matching TRBD1 (6 bases). Sample: PBMCs. Here the CDR3 reads CAIRGSDEKLFF. The DNA for the CDR3 is TGTGCCATTAGGGGGAGTGATGAAAAACTGTTTTTT.